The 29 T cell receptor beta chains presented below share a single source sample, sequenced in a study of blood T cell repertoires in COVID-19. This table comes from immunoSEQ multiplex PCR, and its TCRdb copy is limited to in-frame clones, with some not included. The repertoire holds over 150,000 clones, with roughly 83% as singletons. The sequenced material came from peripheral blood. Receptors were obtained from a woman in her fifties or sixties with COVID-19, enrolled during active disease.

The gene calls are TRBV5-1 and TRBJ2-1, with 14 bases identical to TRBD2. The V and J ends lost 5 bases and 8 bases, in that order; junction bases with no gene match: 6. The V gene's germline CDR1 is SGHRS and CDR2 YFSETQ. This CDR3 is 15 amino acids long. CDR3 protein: CASSLPGLAGDEQFF. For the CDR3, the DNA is TGCGCCAGCAGTTTACCGGGACTAGCGGGAGATGAGCAGTTCTTC.

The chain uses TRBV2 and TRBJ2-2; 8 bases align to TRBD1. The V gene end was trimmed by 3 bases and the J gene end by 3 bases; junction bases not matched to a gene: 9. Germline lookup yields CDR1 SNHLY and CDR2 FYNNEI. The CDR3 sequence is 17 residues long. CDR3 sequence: CASSERGRGRDTGELFF. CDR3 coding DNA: TGTGCCAGCAGTGAGAGAGGCAGGGGGCGAGACACCGGGGAGCTGTTTTTT.

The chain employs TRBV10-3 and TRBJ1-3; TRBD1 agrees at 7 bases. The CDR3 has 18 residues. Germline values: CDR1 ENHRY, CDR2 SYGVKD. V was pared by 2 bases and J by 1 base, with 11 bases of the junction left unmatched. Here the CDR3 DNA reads TGTGCCATCAGTGAGCCGAGGACAGGCGTGGGGTCTGGAAACACCATATATTTT. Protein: CAISEPRTGVGSGNTIYF.

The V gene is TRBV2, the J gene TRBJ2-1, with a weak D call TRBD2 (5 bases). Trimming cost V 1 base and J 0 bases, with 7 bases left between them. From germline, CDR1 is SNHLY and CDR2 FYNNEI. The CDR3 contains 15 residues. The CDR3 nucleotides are TGTGCCAGCAGTGAAGAGCGGAGCTCCTACAATGAGCAGTTCTTC. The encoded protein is CASSEERSSYNEQFF.

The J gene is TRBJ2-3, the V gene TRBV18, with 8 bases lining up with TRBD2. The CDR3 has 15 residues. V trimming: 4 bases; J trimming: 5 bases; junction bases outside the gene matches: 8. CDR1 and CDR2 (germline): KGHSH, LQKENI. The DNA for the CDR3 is TGTGCCAGCTCACGGGATAGCGGGATTATAGATACGCAGTATTTT. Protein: CASSRDSGIIDTQYF.

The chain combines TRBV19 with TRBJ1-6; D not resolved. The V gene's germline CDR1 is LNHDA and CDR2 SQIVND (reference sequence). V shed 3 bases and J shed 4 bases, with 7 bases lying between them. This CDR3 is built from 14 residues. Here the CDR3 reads CASSIYSYNSPLHF. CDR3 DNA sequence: TGTGCCAGTAGTATCTACAGTTATAATTCACCCCTCCACTTT.

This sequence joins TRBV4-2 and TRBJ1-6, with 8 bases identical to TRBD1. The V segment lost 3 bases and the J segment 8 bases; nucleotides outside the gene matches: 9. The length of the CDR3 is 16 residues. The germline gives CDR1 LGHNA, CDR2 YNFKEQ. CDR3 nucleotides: TGTGCCAGCAGCCACCCCGCAGGGGGCGCGGATTCACCCCTCCACTTT. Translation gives CASSHPAGGADSPLHF.

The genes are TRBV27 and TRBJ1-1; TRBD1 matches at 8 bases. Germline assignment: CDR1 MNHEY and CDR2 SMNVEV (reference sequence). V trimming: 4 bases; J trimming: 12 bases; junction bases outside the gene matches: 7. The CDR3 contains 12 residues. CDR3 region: CASSSWTGSTFF. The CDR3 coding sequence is TGTGCCAGCAGTTCTTGGACAGGGAGTACTTTCTTT.

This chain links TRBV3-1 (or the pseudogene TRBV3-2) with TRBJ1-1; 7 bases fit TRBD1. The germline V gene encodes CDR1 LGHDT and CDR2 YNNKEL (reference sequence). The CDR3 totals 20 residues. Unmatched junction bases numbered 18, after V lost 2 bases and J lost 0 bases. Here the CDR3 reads CASSQQGGRRLGVMNTEAFF. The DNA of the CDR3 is TGTGCCAGCAGCCAACAAGGGGGCAGGAGGCTCGGGGTTATGAACACTGAAGCTTTCTTT.

CDR3 in amino acids: CASSLRFQGSNYGYTF. The CDR3 region has the DNA TGTGCCAGCAGCTTAAGATTCCAGGGGTCCAACTATGGCTACACCTTC. The chain carries TRBV3-1 (or the pseudogene TRBV3-2) and TRBJ1-2; TRBD1 might be the D (6 bases). CDR1 and CDR2 (germline): LGHDT, YNNKEL (reference sequence). V lost 5 bases and J lost 2, with 18 bases in between. The CDR3 consists of 16 residues.

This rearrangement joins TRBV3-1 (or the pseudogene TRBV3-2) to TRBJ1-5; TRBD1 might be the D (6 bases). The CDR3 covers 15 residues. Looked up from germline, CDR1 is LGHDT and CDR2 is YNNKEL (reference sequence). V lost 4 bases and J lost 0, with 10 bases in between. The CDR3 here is CASSRAQGSNQPQHF. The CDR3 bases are TGTGCCAGCAGCCGCGCACAGGGTAGCAATCAGCCCCAGCATTTT.

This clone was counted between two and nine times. The CDR3: CASSAEGRTGNTIYF. The CDR3, as DNA: TGCGCCAGCTCTGCGGAGGGGCGGACTGGAAACACCATATATTTT. The V call is TRBV5-1, the J call TRBJ1-3, with a tentative D call TRBD1 (5 bases). The V end lost 7 bases, the J end lost 2 bases, and 16 bases lay between the germline ends. Looked up from germline, CDR1 is SGHRS and CDR2 is YFSETQ. There are 15 residues in the CDR3.

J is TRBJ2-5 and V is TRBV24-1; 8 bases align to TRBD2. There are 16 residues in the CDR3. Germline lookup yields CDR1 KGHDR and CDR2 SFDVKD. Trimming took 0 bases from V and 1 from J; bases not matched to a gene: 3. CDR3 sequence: CATSDLRAGGQETQYF. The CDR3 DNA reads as TGTGCCACCAGTGATTTGAGGGCGGGGGGCCAAGAGACCCAGTACTTC.

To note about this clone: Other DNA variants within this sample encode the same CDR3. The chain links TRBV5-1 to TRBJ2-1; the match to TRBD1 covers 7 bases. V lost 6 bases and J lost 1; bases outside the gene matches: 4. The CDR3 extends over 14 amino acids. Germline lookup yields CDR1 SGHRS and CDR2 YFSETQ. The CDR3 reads CASKAGGSYNEQFF. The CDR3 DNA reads TGCGCCAGCAAGGCAGGGGGTTCCTACAATGAGCAGTTCTTC.

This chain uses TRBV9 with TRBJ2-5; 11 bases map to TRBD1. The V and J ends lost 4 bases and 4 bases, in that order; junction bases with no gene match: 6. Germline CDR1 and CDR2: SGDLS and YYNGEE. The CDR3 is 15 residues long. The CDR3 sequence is CASSPWTGGGETQYF. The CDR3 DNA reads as TGTGCCAGCAGCCCCTGGACAGGGGGCGGAGAGACCCAGTACTTC.

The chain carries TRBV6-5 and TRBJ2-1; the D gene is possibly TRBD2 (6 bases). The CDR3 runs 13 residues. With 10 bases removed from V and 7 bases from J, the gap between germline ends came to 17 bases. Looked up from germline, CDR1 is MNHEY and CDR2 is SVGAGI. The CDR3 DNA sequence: TGTGCCATCCGAGGGCTAGCGAAAAATGAGCAGTTCTTC. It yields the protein CAIRGLAKNEQFF.

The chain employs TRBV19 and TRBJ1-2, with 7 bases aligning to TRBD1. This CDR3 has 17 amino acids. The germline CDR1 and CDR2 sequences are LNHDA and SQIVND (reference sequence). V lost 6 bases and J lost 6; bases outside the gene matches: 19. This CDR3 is CASSPGGQSHTFNGYTF. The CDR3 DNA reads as TGTGCCAGTAGCCCCGGGGGACAGTCCCACACGTTCAATGGCTACACCTTC.

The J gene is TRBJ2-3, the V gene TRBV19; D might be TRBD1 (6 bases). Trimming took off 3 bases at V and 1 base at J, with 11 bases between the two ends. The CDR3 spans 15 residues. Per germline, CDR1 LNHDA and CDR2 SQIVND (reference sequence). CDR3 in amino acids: CASSIGTPGTDTQYF. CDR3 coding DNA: TGTGCCAGTAGTATCGGGACACCCGGCACAGATACGCAGTATTTT.

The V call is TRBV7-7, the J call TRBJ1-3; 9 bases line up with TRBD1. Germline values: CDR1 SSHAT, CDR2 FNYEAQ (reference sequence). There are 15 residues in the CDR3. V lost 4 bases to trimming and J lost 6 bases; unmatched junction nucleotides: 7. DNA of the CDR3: TGTGCCAGCAGCTCGGGACAGGGCGTGAAAAACACCATATATTTT. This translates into CASSSGQGVKNTIYF. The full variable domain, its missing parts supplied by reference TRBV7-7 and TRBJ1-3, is GAGVSQSPRYKVTKRGQDVTLRCDPISSHATLYWYQQALGQGPEFLTYFNYEAQPDKSGLPSDRFSAERPEGSISTLTIQRTEQRDSAMYRCASSSGQGVKNTIYFGEGSWLTVV.

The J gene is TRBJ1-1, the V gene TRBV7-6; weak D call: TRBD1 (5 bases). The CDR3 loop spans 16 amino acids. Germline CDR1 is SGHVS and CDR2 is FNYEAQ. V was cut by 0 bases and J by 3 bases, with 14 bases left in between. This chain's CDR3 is CASSLAGGGGDTEAFF. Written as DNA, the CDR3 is TGTGCCAGCAGCTTAGCGGGGGGAGGTGGGGACACTGAAGCTTTCTTT.

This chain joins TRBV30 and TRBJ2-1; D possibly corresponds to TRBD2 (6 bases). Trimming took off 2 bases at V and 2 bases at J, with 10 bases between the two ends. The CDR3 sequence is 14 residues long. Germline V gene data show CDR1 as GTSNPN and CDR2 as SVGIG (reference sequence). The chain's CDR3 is CAWSSGGTYNEQFF. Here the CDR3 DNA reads TGTGCCTGGAGTTCAGGAGGGACCTACAATGAGCAGTTCTTC. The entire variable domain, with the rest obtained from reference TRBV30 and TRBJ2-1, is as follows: SQTIHQWPATLVQPVGSPLSLECTVEGTSNPNLYWYRQAAGRGLQLLFYSVGIGQISSEVPQNLSASRPQDRQFILSSKKLLLSDSGFYLCAWSSGGTYNEQFFGPGTRLTVL.

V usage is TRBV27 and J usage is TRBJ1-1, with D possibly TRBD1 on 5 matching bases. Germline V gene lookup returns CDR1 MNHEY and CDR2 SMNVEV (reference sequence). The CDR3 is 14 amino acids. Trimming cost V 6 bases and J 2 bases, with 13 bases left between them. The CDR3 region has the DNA TGTGCCAGCAGGCGGGGGGATGGAAACACTGAAGCTTTCTTT. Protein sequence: CASRRGDGNTEAFF.

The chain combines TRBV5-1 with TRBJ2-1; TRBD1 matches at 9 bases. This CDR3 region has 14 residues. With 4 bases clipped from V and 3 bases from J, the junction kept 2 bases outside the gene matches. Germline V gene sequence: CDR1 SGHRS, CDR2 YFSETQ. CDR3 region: CASSPDRGYNEQFF. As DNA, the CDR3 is TGCGCCAGCAGCCCGGACAGGGGCTACAATGAGCAGTTCTTC.

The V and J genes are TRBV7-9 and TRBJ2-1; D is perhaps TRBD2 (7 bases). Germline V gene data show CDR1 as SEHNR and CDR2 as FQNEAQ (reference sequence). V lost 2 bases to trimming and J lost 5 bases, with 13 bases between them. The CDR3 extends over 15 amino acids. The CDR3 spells CASSLTGGLNNEQFF. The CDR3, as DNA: TGTGCCAGCAGCTTAACGGGGGGCCTTAACAATGAGCAGTTCTTC.

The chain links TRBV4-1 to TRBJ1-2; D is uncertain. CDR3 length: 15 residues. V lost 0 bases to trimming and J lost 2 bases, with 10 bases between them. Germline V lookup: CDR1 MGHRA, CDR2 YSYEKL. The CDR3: CASSQDPNSNYGYTF. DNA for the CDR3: TGCGCCAGCAGCCAAGATCCGAACAGCAACTATGGCTACACCTTC.

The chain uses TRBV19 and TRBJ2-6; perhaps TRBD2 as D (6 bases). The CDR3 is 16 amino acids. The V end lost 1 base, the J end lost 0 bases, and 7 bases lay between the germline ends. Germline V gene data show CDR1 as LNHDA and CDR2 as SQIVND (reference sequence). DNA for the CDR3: TGTGCCAGTAGTATAGTGGGGGGCTCTGGGGCCAACGTCCTGACTTTC. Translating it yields CASSIVGGSGANVLTF. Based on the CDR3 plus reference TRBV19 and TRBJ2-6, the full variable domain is DGGITQSPKYLFRKEGQNVTLSCEQNLNHDAMYWYRQDPGQGLRLIYYSQIVNDFQKGDIAEGYSVSREKKESFPLTVTSAQKNPTAFYLCASSIVGGSGANVLTFGAGSRLTVL.

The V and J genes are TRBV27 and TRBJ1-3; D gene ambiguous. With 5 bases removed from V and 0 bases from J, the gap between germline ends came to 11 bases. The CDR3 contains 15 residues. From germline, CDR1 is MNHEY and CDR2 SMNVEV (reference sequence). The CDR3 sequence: CASSTTAISGNTIYF. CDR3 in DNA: TGTGCCAGCAGTACGACTGCTATCTCTGGAAACACCATATATTTT.

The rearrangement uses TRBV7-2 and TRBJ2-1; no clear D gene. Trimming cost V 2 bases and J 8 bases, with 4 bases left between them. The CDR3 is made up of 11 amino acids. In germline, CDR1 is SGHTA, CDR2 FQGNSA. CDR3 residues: CASSLIDEQFF. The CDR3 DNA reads TGTGCCAGCAGCTTAATCGATGAGCAGTTCTTC.

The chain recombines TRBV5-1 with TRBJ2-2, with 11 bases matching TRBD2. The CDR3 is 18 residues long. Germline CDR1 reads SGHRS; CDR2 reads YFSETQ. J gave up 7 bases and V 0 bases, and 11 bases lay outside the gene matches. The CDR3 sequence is CASSLGVSGRAIGGELFF. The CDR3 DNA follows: TGCGCCAGCAGCTTGGGTGTTAGCGGGAGGGCCATCGGCGGGGAGCTGTTTTTT. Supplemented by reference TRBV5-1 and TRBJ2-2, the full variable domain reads KAGVTQTPRYLIKTRGQQVTLSCSPISGHRSVSWYQQTPGQGLQFLFEYFSETQRNKGNFPGRFSGRQFSNSRSEMNVSTLELGDSALYLCASSLGVSGRAIGGELFFGEGSRLTVL.